This T cell receptor beta chain stems from a study of T cells in Graves' hyperthyroidism and ophthalmopathy. Germline trimming cut 2 bases from V and 4 bases from J; bases unmatched to any gene: 10. Germline CDR1 MNHEY, CDR2 SVGAGI. The CDR3 spans 16 residues. For Graves' hyperthyroidism to be stable, ophthalmopathy could not progress within 18 months. The patients, who ranged from 18 to 65 in age, presented with newly diagnosed hyperthyroidism lasting under 2 months. Those patients with uncontrolled infection, other autoimmune disease, pregnancy or lactation were excluded. This clonotype was seen a handful of times. The investigators amplified TCR beta CDR3 regions from RNA transcripts. HTBI primers were used for first-round RT-PCR of the TCR CDR3. A single record per CDR3 protein comes from TCRdb applying MiXCR to the multiplex PCR reads. The table includes 460,000 or so distinct CDR3 sequences, around 14% detected once.

V usage is TRBV6-5 and J usage is TRBJ2-7; 8 bases map to TRBD2. The TCR sequence derives from a woman aged 18-29 years with Graves' hyperthyroidism. Sequencing was carried out using blood. CDR3 nucleotide sequence: TGTGCCAGCAGTTACAGGTCTAGCGGGCGGGGGTACGAGCAGTACTTC. Its translation is CASSYRSSGRGYEQYF.